This T cell receptor (beta chain) was identified in a study of blood T cell repertoires in COVID-19. In the original processing: Using reference gene primer amplification, nucleated cell counts were estimated. Some clones are missing from TCRdb's copy, which holds only in-frame ones; the method was immunoSEQ multiplex PCR. That table is the source of V, J and clone size, and D and trimming were worked out from the DNA. The sample has tens of thousands of clones; about 71% are singletons. This clone came up a few times. V gave up 1 base and J gave up 4 bases, with 16 bases separating them. This CDR3 comprises 16 residues. The V gene's germline CDR1 is MNHEY and CDR2 SVGAGI.

The clonotype was recovered from a woman between 65 and 79 years old with acute or convalescent COVID-19. The chain recombines TRBV6-5 with TRBJ1-1; possible D gene TRBD1, 5 bases. Sequenced input: peripheral blood. In DNA, the CDR3 is TGTGCCAGCAGTTACTTGACGGGACTCCGGGGCACTGAAGCTTTCTTT. Protein product: CASSYLTGLRGTEAFF.